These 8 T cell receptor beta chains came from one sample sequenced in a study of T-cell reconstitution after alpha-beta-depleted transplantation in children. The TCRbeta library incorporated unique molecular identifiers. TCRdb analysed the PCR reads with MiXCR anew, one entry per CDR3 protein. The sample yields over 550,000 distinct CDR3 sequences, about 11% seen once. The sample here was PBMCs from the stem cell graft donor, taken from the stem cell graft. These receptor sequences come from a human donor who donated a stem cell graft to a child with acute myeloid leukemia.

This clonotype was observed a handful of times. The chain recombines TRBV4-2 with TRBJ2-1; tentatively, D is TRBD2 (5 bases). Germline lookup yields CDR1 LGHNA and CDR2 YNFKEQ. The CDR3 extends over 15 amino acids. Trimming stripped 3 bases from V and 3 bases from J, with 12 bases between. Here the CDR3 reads CASSQTRESYNEQFF. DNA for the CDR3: TGTGCCAGCAGCCAGACAAGGGAGAGCTACAATGAGCAGTTCTTC.

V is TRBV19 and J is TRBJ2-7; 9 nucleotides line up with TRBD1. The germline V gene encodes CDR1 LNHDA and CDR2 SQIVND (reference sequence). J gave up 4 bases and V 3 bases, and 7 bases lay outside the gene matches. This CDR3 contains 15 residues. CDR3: CASSIMGQGSYEQYF. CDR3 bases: TGTGCCAGTAGTATTATGGGACAGGGATCATACGAGCAGTACTTC.

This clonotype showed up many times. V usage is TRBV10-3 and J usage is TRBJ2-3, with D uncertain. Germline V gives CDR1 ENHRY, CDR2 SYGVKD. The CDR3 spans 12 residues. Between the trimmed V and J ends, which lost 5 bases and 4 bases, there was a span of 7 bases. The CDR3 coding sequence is TGTGCCATCAGTCCTGGAGCAGATACGCAGTATTTT. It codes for CAISPGADTQYF.

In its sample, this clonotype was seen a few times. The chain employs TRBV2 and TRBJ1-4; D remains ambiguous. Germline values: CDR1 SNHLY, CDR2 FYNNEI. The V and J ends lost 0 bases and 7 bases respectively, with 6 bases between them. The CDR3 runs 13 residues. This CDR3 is CASSEARIEKLFF. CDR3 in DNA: TGTGCCAGCAGTGAAGCCAGGATTGAAAAACTGTTTTTT.

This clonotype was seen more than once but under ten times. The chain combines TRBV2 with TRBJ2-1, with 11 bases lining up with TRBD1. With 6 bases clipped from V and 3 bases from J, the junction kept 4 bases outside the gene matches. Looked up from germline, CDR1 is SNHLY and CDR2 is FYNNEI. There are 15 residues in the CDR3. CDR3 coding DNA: TGTGCCAGCAGGACCGGGACAGGGGGCTACAATGAGCAGTTCTTC. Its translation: CASRTGTGGYNEQFF.

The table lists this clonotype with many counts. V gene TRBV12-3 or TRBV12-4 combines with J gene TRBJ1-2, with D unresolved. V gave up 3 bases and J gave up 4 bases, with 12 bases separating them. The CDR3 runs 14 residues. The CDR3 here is CASSLRDFSYGYTF. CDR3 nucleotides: TGTGCCAGCAGTTTGAGGGATTTCTCCTATGGCTACACCTTC.

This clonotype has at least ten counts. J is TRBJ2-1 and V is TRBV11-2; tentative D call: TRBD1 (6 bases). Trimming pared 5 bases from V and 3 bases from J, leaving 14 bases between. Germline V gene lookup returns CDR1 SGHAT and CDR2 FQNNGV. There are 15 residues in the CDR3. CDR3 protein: CASSTRRDNYNEQFF. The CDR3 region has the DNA TGTGCCAGCAGCACCAGAAGGGACAACTACAATGAGCAGTTCTTC.

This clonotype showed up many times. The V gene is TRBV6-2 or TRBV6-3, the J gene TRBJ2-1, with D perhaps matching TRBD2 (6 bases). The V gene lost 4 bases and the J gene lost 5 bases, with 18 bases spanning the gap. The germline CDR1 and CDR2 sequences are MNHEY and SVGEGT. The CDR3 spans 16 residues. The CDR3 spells CASSFPRGGIDNEQFF. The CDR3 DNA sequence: TGTGCCAGCAGTTTCCCCAGAGGCGGGATTGACAATGAGCAGTTCTTC.